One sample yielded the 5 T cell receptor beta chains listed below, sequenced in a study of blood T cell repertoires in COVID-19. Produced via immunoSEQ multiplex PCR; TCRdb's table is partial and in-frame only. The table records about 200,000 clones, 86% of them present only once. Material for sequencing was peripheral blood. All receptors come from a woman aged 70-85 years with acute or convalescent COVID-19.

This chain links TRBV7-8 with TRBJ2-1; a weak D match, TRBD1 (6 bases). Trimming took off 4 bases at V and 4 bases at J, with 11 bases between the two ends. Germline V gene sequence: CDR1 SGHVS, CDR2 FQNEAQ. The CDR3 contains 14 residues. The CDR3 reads CASSSGGQYNEQFF. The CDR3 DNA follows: TGTGCCAGCAGCTCCGGAGGACAGTACAATGAGCAGTTCTTC. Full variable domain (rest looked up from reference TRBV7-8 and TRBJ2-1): GAGVSQSPRYKVAKRGQDVALRCDPISGHVSLFWYQQALGQGPEFLTYFQNEAQLDKSGLPSDRFFAERPEGSVSTLKIQRTQQEDSAVYLCASSSGGQYNEQFFGPGTRLTVL.

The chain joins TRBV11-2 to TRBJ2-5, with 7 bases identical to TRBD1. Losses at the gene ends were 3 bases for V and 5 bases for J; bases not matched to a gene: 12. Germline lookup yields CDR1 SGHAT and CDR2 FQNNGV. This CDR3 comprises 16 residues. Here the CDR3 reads CASSLAPTGARETQYF. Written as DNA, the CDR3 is TGTGCCAGCAGCTTGGCCCCCACAGGGGCGAGGGAGACCCAGTACTTC. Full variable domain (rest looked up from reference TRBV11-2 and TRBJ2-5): EAGVAQSPRYKIIEKRQSVAFWCNPISGHATLYWYQQILGQGPKLLIQFQNNGVVDDSQLPKDRFSAERLKGVDSTLKIQPAKLEDSAVYLCASSLAPTGARETQYFGPGTRLLVL.

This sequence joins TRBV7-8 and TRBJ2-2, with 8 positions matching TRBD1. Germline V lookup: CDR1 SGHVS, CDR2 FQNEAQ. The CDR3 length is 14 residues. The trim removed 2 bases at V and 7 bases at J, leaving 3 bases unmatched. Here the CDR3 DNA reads TGTGCCAGCAGCTTAACAGGGGGTATCGGGGAGCTGTTTTTT. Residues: CASSLTGGIGELFF. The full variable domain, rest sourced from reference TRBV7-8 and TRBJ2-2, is GAGVSQSPRYKVAKRGQDVALRCDPISGHVSLFWYQQALGQGPEFLTYFQNEAQLDKSGLPSDRFFAERPEGSVSTLKIQRTQQEDSAVYLCASSLTGGIGELFFGEGSRLTVL.

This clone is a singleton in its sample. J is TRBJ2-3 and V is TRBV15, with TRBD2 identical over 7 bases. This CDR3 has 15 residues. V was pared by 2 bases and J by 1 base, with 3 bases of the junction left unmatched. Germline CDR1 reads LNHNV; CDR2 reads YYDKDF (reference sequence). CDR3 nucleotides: TGTGCCACCAGCAGAACTACTAGCGGCACAGATACGCAGTATTTT. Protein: CATSRTTSGTDTQYF.

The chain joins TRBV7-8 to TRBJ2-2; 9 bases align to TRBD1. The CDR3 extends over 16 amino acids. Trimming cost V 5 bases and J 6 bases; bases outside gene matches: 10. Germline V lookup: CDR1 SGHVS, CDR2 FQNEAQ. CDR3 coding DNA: TGTGCCAGCAGCATTCGACAGGGGGAGGTGGCCGGGGAGCTGTTTTTT. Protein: CASSIRQGEVAGELFF.